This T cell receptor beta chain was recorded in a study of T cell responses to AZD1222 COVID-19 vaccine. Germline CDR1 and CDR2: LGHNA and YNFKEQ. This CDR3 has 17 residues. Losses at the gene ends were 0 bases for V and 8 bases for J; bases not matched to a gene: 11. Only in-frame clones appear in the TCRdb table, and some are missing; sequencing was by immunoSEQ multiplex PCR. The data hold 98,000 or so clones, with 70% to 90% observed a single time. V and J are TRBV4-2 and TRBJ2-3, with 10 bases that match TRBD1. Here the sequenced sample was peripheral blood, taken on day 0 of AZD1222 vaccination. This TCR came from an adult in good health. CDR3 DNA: TGTGCCAGCAGCCAAGAAGACTGGGGACAGGGGCAGGGTACGCAGTATTTT. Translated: CASSQEDWGQGQGTQYF.